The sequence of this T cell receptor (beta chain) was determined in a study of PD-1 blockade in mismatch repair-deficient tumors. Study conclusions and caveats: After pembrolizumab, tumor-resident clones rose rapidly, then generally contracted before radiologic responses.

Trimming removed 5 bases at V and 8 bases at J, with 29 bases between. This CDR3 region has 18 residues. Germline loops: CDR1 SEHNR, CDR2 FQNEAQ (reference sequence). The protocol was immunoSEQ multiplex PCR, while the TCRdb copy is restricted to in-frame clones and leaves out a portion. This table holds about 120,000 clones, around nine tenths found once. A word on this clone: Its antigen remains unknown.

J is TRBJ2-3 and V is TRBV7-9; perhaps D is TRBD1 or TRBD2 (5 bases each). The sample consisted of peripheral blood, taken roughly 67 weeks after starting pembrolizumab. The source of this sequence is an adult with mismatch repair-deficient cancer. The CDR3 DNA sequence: TGTGCCAGCAGCGGGATAAAGCGTGGGACCGAGGTTACCGGTACGCAGTATTTT. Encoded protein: CASSGIKRGTEVTGTQYF.